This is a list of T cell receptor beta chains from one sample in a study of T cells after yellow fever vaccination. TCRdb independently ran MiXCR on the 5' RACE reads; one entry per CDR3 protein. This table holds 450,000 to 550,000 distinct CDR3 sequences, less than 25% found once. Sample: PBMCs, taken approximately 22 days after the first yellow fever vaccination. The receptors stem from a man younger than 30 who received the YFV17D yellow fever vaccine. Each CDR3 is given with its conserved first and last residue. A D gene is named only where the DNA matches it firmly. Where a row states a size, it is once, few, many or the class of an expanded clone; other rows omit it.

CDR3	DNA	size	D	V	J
CASSLGWDPGGLNTEAFF	TGCGCCAGCAGCTTGGGATGGGACCCCGGCGGGCTGAACACTGAAGCTTTCTTT	.	.	TRBV5-1	TRBJ1-1
CASSQRTGRDQPQHF	TGTGCCAGCAGCCAGAGGACAGGGCGAGACCAGCCCCAGCATTTT	.	TRBD1	TRBV7-8	TRBJ1-5
CASSFSLPRTPGELFF	TGTGCCAGCAGTTTCTCCCTGCCGAGGACACCCGGGGAGCTGTTTTTT	.	.	TRBV27	TRBJ2-2
CASSLLAVGLSYNEQFF	TGTGCCAGCAGCTTGCTGGCAGTTGGCCTATCCTACAATGAGCAGTTCTTC	.	.	TRBV5-4	TRBJ2-1
CASGTYNYGYTF	TGTGCCTCCGGGACTTATAACTATGGCTACACCTTC	.	.	TRBV6-2/TRBV6-3	TRBJ1-2
CAIRELAEDNEQFF	TGTGCCATCAGGGAACTAGCGGAAGACAATGAGCAGTTCTTC	.	TRBD2	TRBV10-3	TRBJ2-1
CASSQGLTQYF	TGTGCCAGCAGCCAAGGTCTCACCCAGTACTTC	.	.	TRBV14	TRBJ2-5
CSVPGQSYNEQFF	TGCAGCGTTCCGGGACAGTCCTACAATGAGCAGTTCTTC	.	TRBD1	TRBV29-1	TRBJ2-1
CASSQYPRTAREQFF	TGCGCCAGCAGCCAGTATCCCCGGACAGCTAGGGAGCAGTTCTTC	.	.	TRBV4-3	TRBJ2-1
CAISARTSGGDNEQFF	TGTGCCATCAGTGCTAGGACTAGCGGGGGGGACAATGAGCAGTTCTTC	few	TRBD2	TRBV10-3	TRBJ2-1
CASSPALLRNEKLFF	TGTGCCAGCAGCCCAGCATTGTTGAGGAATGAAAAACTGTTTTTT	many	.	TRBV7-6	TRBJ1-4
CSVEGGVVRNTEAFF	TGCAGCGTTGAAGGTGGGGTCGTTAGGAACACTGAAGCTTTCTTT	.	.	TRBV29-1	TRBJ1-1
CASSPLGRDNEQFF	TGTGCCAGCAGTCCGTTGGGCCGAGACAATGAGCAGTTCTTC	.	.	TRBV5-6	TRBJ2-1
CASSPGGRGGLTDTQYF	TGTGCCAGCAGCCCAGGGGGACGGGGGGGCCTGACAGATACGCAGTATTTT	few	.	TRBV4-2	TRBJ2-3
CASSRGGSNEKLFF	TGTGCCAGCAGTAGAGGGGGTTCTAATGAAAAACTGTTTTTT	.	.	TRBV7-2	TRBJ1-4
CASSPSARGSTDTQYF	TGCGCCAGCAGCCCATCAGCACGCGGTAGCACAGATACGCAGTATTTT	few	.	TRBV4-3	TRBJ2-3
CASSYSRDSLTYELYF	TGTGCCAGCAGTTACTCGCGGGACAGCCTGACCTACGAGCTGTACTTC	.	.	TRBV6-2/TRBV6-3	TRBJ2-7
CSVDGDSENIQYF	TGCAGCGTTGATGGTGACAGCGAAAACATTCAGTACTTC	few	.	TRBV29-1	TRBJ2-4
CSACPRRAYNEQFF	TGCAGTGCTTGCCCCCGGAGGGCCTACAATGAGCAGTTCTTC	.	.	TRBV20-1	TRBJ2-1
CASSNSGQPNEKLFF	TGTGCCAGCAGCAATTCAGGACAGCCTAATGAAAAACTGTTTTTT	.	.	TRBV11-2	TRBJ1-4
CASSYSSVFAYGYTF	TGTGCCAGCAGTTACTCGAGTGTCTTCGCGTATGGCTACACCTTC	few	.	TRBV6-5	TRBJ1-2
CATSRVPRFETQYF	TGTGCCACCAGCAGAGTCCCCAGGTTTGAGACCCAGTACTTC	once	.	TRBV15	TRBJ2-5
CASSLQGRGAYEQYF	TGCGCCAGCAGCTTGCAAGGGCGGGGGGCCTACGAGCAGTACTTC	few	TRBD2	TRBV5-1	TRBJ2-7
CASSLNRGQLDQETQYF	TGTGCCAGCAGCTTAAACAGGGGGCAGCTGGACCAAGAGACCCAGTACTTC	.	TRBD1	TRBV7-2	TRBJ2-5
CASSVGTGLEKLFF	TGTGCCAGCAGCGTAGGGACAGGGCTTGAAAAACTGTTTTTT	few	TRBD1	TRBV9	TRBJ1-4
CASSRVGGTVDGYTF	TGTGCCAGCAGCCGCGTCGGGGGGACGGTCGATGGCTACACCTTC	few	.	TRBV7-2	TRBJ1-2
CSAVQKNTEAFF	TGCAGTGCTGTACAGAAGAACACTGAAGCTTTCTTT	.	.	TRBV20-1	TRBJ1-1
CASSLVGAAGELFF	TGTGCCAGCAGCCTTGTAGGTGCTGCCGGGGAGCTGTTTTTT	.	.	TRBV6-1	TRBJ2-2
CASSLYGTSGALTDTQYF	TGTGCCAGCAGCTTATACGGGACTAGCGGGGCGCTCACAGATACGCAGTATTTT	.	TRBD2	TRBV11-2	TRBJ2-3
CASSFAGGRSNTGELFF	TGTGCCAGCAGCTTTGCGGGGGGTCGTTCGAACACCGGGGAGCTGTTTTTT	few	TRBD2	TRBV7-8	TRBJ2-2
CASSLVGLDGELFF	TGCGCCAGCAGCTTGGTAGGGTTGGACGGGGAGCTGTTTTTT	few	.	TRBV5-1	TRBJ2-2
CASSAFPVGFTQETQYF	TGTGCCAGCAGTGCTTTTCCGGTCGGATTTACTCAAGAGACCCAGTACTTC	.	.	TRBV2	TRBJ2-5
CASSPGQGKAGELFF	TGTGCCAGCAGCCCAGGACAGGGGAAGGCCGGGGAGCTGTTTTTT	.	TRBD1	TRBV9	TRBJ2-2
CASSPALALGTQYF	TGTGCCAGCTCACCGGCCCTAGCTTTGGGTACGCAGTATTTT	.	.	TRBV18	TRBJ2-3
CASSYSTAGGYNEQFF	TGTGCCAGCAGTTACTCGACTGCGGGGGGTTACAATGAGCAGTTCTTC	few	TRBD2	TRBV6-5	TRBJ2-1
CASILPGSGANVLTF	TGTGCCAGCATCTTACCAGGCTCTGGGGCCAACGTCCTGACTTTC	.	.	TRBV7-2	TRBJ2-6
CASSYSKGSFYGYTF	TGTGCCAGCAGTTACTCGAAAGGGTCGTTCTATGGCTACACCTTC	.	.	TRBV6-8	TRBJ1-2
CASSPLNGGEDIQYF	TGCGCCAGCAGCCCCTTGAACGGGGGGGAGGACATTCAGTACTTC	.	TRBD2	TRBV4-3	TRBJ2-4
CATSRPRNEQFF	TGTGCCACCAGCAGACCGAGGAATGAGCAGTTCTTC	.	.	TRBV15	TRBJ2-1
CSASQGLSTDTQYF	TGCAGTGCCAGTCAAGGTCTAAGCACAGATACGCAGTATTTT	few	.	TRBV20-1	TRBJ2-3
CASSELRDRVAGETQYF	TGTGCCAGCAGTGAATTACGGGACAGGGTTGCGGGTGAGACCCAGTACTTC	few	TRBD1	TRBV25-1	TRBJ2-5
CASNYRISMDFRNTEAFF	TGTGCCAGCAATTACAGGATTTCTATGGACTTTAGGAACACTGAAGCTTTCTTT	few	.	TRBV28	TRBJ1-1
CASSLASTGVHEQFF	TGTGCCAGCAGCTTAGCAAGTACCGGGGTCCATGAGCAGTTCTTC	.	.	TRBV7-2	TRBJ2-1
CASSWGAGAEAFF	TGTGCCAGCAGTTGGGGAGCGGGGGCTGAAGCTTTCTTT	few	.	TRBV12-3/TRBV12-4	TRBJ1-1
CASSPTGAQEGLHF	TGTGCCAGCAGTCCGACAGGGGCACAGGAGGGCCTCCACTTT	.	TRBD1	TRBV9	TRBJ1-6
CASSLDQRTQYF	TGTGCCAGCAGCTTAGATCAACGGACCCAGTACTTC	few	.	TRBV11-2	TRBJ2-5
CASSPFSTGTADF	TGTGCCAGCTCACCATTTAGTACCGGGACCGCGGACTTC	few	.	TRBV18	TRBJ2-7
CATSDLTPTQYF	TGTGCCACCAGTGATTTGACTCCTACCCAGTACTTC	.	.	TRBV24-1	TRBJ2-5
CASSFTGNEQFF	TGTGCCAGCAGCTTTACAGGGAATGAGCAGTTCTTC	many	.	TRBV5-5	TRBJ2-1
CASSHPSTSGGYGDTQYF	TGCGCCAGCAGCCACCCGAGCACTAGCGGGGGGTATGGAGATACGCAGTATTTT	.	TRBD2	TRBV4-1	TRBJ2-3
CASSPVGDGGGQPQHF	TGTGCCAGCAGCCCGGTTGGCGACGGGGGCGGCCAGCCCCAGCATTTT	.	.	TRBV4-2	TRBJ1-5
CASSPGEAQPPLHF	TGTGCCAGCTCACCAGGGGAAGCCCAGCCACCCCTCCACTTT	.	.	TRBV18	TRBJ1-6
CASSLSASGPPRGETQYF	TGTGCCAGCAGTTTGTCGGCTAGCGGACCTCCCAGGGGAGAGACCCAGTACTTC	.	.	TRBV12-3/TRBV12-4	TRBJ2-5
CASSRAGGGRTDTQYF	TGTGCCAGCAGTCGAGCAGGGGGCGGACGCACAGATACGCAGTATTTT	.	TRBD1	TRBV6-1	TRBJ2-3
CASSGQGANEKLFF	TGTGCCAGCAGCGGACAGGGGGCCAATGAAAAACTGTTTTTT	few	TRBD1	TRBV7-9	TRBJ1-4
CASSPRDPEANTGELFF	TGTGCCAGCAGTCCCCGGGACCCCGAGGCGAACACCGGGGAGCTGTTTTTT	few	.	TRBV12-3/TRBV12-4	TRBJ2-2
CASSFQGLSKNIQYF	TGTGCCAGCAGCTTCCAGGGGCTGAGCAAAAACATTCAGTACTTC	.	.	TRBV5-4	TRBJ2-4
CASLTVSGNTIYF	TGTGCCAGCTTAACAGTCTCTGGAAACACCATATATTTT	few	.	TRBV18	TRBJ1-3
CAISEFLTGSYNEQFF	TGTGCCATCAGTGAGTTTTTGACAGGCTCCTACAATGAGCAGTTCTTC	few	.	TRBV10-3	TRBJ2-1
CATSSGYTDTQYF	TGCGCCACCTCTAGCGGTTACACAGATACGCAGTATTTT	.	TRBD2	TRBV5-1	TRBJ2-3